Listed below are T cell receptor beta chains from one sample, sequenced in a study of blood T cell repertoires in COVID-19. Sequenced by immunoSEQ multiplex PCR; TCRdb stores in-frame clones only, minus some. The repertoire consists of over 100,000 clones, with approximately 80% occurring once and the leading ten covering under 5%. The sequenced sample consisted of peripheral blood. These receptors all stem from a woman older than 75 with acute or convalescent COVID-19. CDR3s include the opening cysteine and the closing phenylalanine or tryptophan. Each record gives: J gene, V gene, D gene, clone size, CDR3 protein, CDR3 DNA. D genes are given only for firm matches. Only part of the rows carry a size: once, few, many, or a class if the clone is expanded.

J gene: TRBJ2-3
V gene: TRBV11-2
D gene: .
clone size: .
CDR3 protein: CASSVWDNTDTQYF
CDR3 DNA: TGTGCCAGCAGCGTGTGGGACAACACAGATACGCAGTATTTT

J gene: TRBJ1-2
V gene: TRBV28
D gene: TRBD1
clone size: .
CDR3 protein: CASSLLSGTGGHGYTF
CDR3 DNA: TGTGCCAGCAGTTTATTATCCGGGACAGGGGGCCATGGCTACACCTTC

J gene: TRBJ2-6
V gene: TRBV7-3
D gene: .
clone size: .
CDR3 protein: CASSLKGAGGVGANVLTF
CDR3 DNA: TGTGCCAGCAGCTTAAAAGGGGCAGGAGGGGTTGGGGCCAACGTCCTGACTTTC

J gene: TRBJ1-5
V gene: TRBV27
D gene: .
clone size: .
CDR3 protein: CASSFWAGPPYSNQPQHF
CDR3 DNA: TGTGCCAGCAGTTTTTGGGCAGGGCCACCTTATAGCAATCAGCCCCAGCATTTT

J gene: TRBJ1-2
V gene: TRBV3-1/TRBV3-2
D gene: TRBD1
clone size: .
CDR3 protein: CASSQGRFGGQGAQKNGYTF
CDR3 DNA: TGTGCCAGCAGCCAAGGAAGGTTCGGCGGACAGGGGGCGCAAAAGAATGGCTACACCTTC

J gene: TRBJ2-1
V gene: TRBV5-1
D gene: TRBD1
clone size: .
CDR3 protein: CASSSTGTAYNEQFF
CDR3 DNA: TGCGCCAGCAGCTCCACCGGGACAGCTTACAATGAGCAGTTCTTC

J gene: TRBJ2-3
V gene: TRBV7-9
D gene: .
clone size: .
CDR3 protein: CASSSPTGNTDTQYF
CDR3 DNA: TGTGCCAGCAGCTCTCCGACAGGTAACACAGATACGCAGTATTTT

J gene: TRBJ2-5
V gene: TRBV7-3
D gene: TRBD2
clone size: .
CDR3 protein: CASSPSTREGSRETQYF
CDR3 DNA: TGTGCCAGCAGCCCATCCACGAGGGAGGGATCACGGGAGACCCAGTACTTC

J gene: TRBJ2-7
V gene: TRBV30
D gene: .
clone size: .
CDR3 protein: CAWSRDTYEQYF
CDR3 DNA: TGTGCCTGGAGTCGGGATACCTACGAGCAGTACTTC

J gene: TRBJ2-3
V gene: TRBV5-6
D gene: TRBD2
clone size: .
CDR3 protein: CASSPISGRVTDTQYF
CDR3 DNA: TGTGCCAGCAGCCCTATTAGCGGGAGAGTCACAGATACGCAGTATTTT

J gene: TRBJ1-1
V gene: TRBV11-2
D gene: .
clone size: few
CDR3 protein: CASSLTGDMNTEAFF
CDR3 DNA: TGTGCCAGCAGCTTAACAGGCGACATGAACACTGAAGCTTTCTTT

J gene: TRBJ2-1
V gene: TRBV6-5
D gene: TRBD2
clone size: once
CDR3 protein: CASSRTSGRLDEQFF
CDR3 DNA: TGTGCCAGCAGCAGGACTAGCGGGAGATTAGATGAGCAGTTCTTC

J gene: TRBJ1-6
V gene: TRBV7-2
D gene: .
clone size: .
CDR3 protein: CASSYSGTWNSSYNSPLHF
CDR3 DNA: TGTGCCAGCAGCTATTCCGGGACATGGAATAGCTCCTATAATTCACCCCTCCACTTT

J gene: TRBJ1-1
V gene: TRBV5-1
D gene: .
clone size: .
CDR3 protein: CASSLGQGLAEAFF
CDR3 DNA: TGCGCCAGCAGCTTAGGCCAGGGGCTGGCTGAAGCTTTCTTT

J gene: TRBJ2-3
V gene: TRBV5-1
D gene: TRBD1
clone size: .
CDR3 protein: CASSLAPGQDTDTQYF
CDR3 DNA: TGCGCCAGCAGCTTGGCCCCGGGACAGGACACAGATACGCAGTATTTT

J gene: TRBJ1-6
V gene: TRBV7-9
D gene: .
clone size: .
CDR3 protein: CASSLVAGSQSPLHF
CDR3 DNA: TGTGCCAGCAGCTTAGTTGCGGGGTCTCAATCACCCCTCCACTTT

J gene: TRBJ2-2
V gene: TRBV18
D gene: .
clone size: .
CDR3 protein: CASSSVTGELFF
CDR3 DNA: TGTGCCAGCTCATCGGTAACCGGGGAGCTGTTTTTT

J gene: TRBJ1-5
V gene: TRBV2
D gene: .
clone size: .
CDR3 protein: CASSEGGVDGQPQHF
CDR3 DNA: TGTGCCAGCAGTGAAGGGGGGGTGGATGGTCAGCCCCAGCATTTT

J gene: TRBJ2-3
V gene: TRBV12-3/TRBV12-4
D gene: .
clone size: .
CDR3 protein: CASSGAWDTQYF
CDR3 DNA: TGTGCCAGCAGTGGGGCTTGGGATACGCAGTATTTT

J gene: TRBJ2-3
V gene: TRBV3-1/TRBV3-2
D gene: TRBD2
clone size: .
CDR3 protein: CASSLGLAADTQYF
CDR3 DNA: TGTGCCAGCAGCCTAGGACTAGCCGCAGATACGCAGTATTTT

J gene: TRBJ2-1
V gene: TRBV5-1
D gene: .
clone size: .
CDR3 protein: CASSLPRGTNEQFF
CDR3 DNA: TGCGCCAGCAGCTTGCCCCGGGGTACGAATGAGCAGTTCTTC

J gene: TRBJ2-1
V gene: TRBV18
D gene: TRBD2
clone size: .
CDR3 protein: CATTPSGGAYEQFF
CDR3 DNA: TGTGCCACCACCCCCAGCGGGGGGGCCTATGAGCAGTTCTTC

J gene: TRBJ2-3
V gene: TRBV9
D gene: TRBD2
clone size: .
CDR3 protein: CASSPLGLAGTDTQYF
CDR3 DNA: TGTGCCAGCAGCCCTTTGGGACTAGCGGGCACAGATACGCAGTATTTT

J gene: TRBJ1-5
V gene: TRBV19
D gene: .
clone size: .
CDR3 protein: CASSIVPGSRQPQHF
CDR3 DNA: TGTGCCAGTAGTATAGTACCTGGGAGTAGGCAGCCCCAGCATTTT

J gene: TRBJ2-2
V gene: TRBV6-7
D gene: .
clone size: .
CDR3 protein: CASRPGTQNTGELFF
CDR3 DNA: TGTGCCAGCAGGCCCGGGACACAAAACACCGGGGAGCTGTTTTTT

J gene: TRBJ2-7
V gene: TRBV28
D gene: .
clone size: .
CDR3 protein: CASSGTEYYEQYF
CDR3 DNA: TGTGCCAGCAGTGGTACAGAATACTACGAGCAGTACTTC

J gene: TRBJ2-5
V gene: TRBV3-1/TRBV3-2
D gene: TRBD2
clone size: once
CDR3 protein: CASSRDLAGVGETQYF
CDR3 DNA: TGTGCCAGCAGCCGCGATTTAGCGGGAGTCGGGGAGACCCAGTACTTC

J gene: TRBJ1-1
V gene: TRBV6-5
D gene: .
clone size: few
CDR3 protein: CASTSTRYTEAFF
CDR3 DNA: TGTGCCAGCACCAGTACCCGTTACACTGAAGCTTTCTTT

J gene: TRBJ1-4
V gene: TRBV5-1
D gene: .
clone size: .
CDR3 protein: CASSLRPQGESEKLFF
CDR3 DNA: TGCGCCAGCAGCTTGAGGCCACAGGGTGAATCGGAAAAACTGTTTTTT

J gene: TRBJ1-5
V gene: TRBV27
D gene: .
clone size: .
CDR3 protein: CASSSGQIREQPQHF
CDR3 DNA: TGTGCCAGCAGTTCCGGACAGATCCGAGAGCAGCCCCAGCATTTT

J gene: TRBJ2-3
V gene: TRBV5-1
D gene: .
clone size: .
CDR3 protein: CASSTSRLGGTDTQYF
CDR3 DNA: TGCGCCAGCAGCACCTCCCGACTAGGGGGCACAGATACGCAGTATTTT

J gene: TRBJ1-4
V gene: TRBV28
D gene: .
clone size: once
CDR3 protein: CASLAGVGWEKLFF
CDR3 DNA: TGTGCCAGCCTAGCGGGGGTGGGCTGGGAAAAACTGTTTTTT

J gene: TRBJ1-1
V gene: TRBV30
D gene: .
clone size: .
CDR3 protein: CACNRMNTEAFF
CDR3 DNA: TGTGCCTGCAACAGGATGAACACTGAAGCTTTCTTT

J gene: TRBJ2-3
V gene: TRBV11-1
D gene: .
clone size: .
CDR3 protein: CASSLKWAGTDTQYF
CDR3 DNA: TGTGCCAGCAGCTTAAAGTGGGCCGGAACAGATACGCAGTATTTT

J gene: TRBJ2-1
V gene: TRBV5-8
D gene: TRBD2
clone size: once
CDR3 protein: CASSLPTGTSGNEQFF
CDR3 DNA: TGTGCCAGCAGCCTCCCGACCGGGACTAGTGGCAATGAGCAGTTCTTC

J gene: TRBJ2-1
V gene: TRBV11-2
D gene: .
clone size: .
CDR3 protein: CASSLEQGGGYNEQFF
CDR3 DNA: TGTGCCAGCAGCTTAGAACAGGGAGGGGGCTACAATGAGCAGTTCTTC

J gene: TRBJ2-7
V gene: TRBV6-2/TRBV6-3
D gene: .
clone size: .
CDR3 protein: CASSFQDRSYEQYF
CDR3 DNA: TGTGCCAGCAGTTTCCAAGACAGGTCCTACGAGCAGTACTTC

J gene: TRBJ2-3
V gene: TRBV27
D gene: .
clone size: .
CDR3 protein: CASSQGTSSTDTQYF
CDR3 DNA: TGTGCCAGCAGCCAAGGGACATCTAGCACAGATACGCAGTATTTT

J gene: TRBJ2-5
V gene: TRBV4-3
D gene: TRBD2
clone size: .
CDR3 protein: CASSRLATYQETQYF
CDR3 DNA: TGCGCCAGCAGCCGACTAGCTACGTACCAAGAGACCCAGTACTTC

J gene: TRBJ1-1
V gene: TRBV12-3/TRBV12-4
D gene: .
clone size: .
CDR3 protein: CASSFLRVEAFF
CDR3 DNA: TGTGCCAGCAGTTTTTTGCGGGTTGAAGCTTTCTTT

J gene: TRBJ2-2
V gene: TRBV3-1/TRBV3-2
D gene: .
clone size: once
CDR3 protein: CASSQVEGGELFF
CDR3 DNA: TGTGCCAGCAGCCAAGTAGAGGGCGGGGAGCTGTTTTTT

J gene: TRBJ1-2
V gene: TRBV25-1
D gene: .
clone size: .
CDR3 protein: CASSPGALGGYTF
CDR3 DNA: TGTGCCAGCAGTCCGGGAGCCCTTGGTGGCTACACCTTC

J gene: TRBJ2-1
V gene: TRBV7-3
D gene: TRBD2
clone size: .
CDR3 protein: CASSSTSGVQFF
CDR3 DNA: TGTGCCAGCAGCTCAACTAGCGGGGTGCAGTTCTTC

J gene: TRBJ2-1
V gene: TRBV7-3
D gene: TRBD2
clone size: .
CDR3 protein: CASSIPFSGGVPPGSYNEQFF
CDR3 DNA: TGTGCCAGCAGCATCCCTTTTAGCGGGGGGGTGCCCCCGGGCTCCTACAATGAGCAGTTCTTC

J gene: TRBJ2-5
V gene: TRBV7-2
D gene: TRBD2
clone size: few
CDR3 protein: CASASSGGAWETQYF
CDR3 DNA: TGTGCCAGCGCCTCTAGCGGGGGGGCATGGGAGACCCAGTACTTC

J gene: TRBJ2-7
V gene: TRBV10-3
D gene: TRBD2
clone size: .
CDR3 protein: CAISEKRETGYEQYF
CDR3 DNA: TGTGCCATCAGTGAGAAGCGGGAGACGGGGTACGAGCAGTACTTC

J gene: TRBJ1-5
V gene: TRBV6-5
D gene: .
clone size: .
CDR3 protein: CASSYTDPRQVQPQHF
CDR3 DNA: TGTGCCAGCAGTTACACCGATCCCCGGCAGGTGCAACCCCAGCATTTT

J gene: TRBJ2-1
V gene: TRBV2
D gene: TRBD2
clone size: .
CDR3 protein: CASSERGPETSGGKQFF
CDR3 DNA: TGTGCCAGCAGTGAACGTGGGCCTGAGACTAGCGGGGGAAAGCAGTTCTTC

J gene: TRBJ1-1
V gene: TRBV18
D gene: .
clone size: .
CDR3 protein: CASSPFPTANTEAFF
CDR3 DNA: TGTGCCAGCTCACCATTTCCGACAGCGAACACTGAAGCTTTCTTT

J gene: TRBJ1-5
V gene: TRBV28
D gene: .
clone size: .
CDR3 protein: CASTTRTEGSQPQHF
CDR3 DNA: TGTGCCAGCACCACACGGACAGAGGGGAGTCAGCCCCAGCATTTT

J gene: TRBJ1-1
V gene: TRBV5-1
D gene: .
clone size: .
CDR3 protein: CASSAGVSGNTEAFF
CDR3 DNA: TGCGCCAGCAGCGCCGGGGTATCGGGGAACACTGAAGCTTTCTTT

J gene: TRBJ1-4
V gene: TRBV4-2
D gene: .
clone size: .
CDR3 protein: CASSQGARVSEYEKLFF
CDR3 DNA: TGTGCCAGCAGCCAAGGGGCCAGGGTTAGTGAGTACGAAAAACTGTTTTTT

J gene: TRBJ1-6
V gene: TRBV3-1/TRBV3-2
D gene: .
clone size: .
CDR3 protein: CASSQALSPLHF
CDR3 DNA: TGTGCCAGCAGCCAAGCTCTTTCACCCCTCCACTTT

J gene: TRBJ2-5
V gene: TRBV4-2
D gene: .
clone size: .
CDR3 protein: CASSSSGGIETQYF
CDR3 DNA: TGTGCCAGCAGCTCCTCGGGGGGCATCGAGACCCAGTACTTC